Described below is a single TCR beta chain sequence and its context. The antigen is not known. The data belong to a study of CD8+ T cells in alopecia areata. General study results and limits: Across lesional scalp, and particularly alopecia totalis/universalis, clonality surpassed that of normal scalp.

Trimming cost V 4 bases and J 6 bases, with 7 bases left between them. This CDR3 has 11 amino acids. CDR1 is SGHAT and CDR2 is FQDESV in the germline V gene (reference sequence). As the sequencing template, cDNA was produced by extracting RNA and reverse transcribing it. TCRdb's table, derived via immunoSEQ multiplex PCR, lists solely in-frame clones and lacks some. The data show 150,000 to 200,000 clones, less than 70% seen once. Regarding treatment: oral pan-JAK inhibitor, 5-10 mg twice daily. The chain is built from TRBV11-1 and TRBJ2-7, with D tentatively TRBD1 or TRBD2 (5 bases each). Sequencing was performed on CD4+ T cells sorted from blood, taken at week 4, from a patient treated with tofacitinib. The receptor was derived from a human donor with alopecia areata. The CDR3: CASSSGSEQYF. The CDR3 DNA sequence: TGTGCCAGCAGCTCAGGGAGCGAGCAGTACTTC. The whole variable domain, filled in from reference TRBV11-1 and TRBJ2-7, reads EAEVAQSPRYKITEKSQAVAFWCDPISGHATLYWYRQILGQGPELLVQFQDESVVDDSQLPKDRFSAERLKGVDSTLKIQPAELGDSAMYLCASSSGSEQYFGPGTRLTVT.